This TCR beta chain came from a study of cytomegalovirus exposure and HLA in healthy donors. Study-level background: Roughly 170 million T cells yielded some 120 million unique TCR beta sequences in earlier analysis.

The PCR had 60 Vbeta and 13 Jbeta primers. Libraries were prepared by immunoSEQ multiplex PCR; TCRdb keeps only in-frame clonotypes and omits some of them. The sample contains fewer than 250,000 clones, approximately 80% of which appear only once. Germline CDR1 is MGHDK and CDR2 is SYGVNS. The CDR3 is 17 amino acids. The V and J ends lost 3 bases and 0 bases respectively, with 14 bases between them. Whole-study results and caveats: The presence/absence work took it that sequencing depth was about the same across donors.

As to this clone: Its target is unknown.

The specimen sequenced was PBMCs. The source of this sequence is a boy aged 2 to 9 in good health and CMV-seronegative. The chain carries TRBV25-1 and TRBJ1-4; weak D call: TRBD1 (5 bases). The CDR3 loop reads CASSDWGGIATNEKLFF. DNA for the CDR3: TGTGCCAGCAGTGATTGGGGCGGAATAGCAACTAATGAAAAACTGTTTTTT. The full variable domain, with the rest looked up from reference TRBV25-1 and TRBJ1-4, is EADIYQTPRYLVIGTGKKITLECSQTMGHDKMYWYQQDPGMELHLIHYSYGVNSTEKGDLSSESTVSRIRTEHFPLTLESARPSHTSQYLCASSDWGGIATNEKLFFGSGTQLSVL.